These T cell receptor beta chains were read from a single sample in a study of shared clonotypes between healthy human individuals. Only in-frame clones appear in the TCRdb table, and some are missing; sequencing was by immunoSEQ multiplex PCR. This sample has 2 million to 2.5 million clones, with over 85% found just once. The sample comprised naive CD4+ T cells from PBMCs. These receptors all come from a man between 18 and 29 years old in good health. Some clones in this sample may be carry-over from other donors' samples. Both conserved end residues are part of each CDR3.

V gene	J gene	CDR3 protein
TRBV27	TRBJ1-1	CASSWVGEGVVPEAFF
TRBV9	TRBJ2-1	CASSVEGTSGSGDEQFF
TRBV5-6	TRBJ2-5	CASSRRLAGEETQYF
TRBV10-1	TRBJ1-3	CASSDPWRTGNTIYF
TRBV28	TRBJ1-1	CASRSAEGQGKAEAFF
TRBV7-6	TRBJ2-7	CASSFGDVYEQYF
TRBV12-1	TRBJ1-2	CASSFAFRKLHYGYTF
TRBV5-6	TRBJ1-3	CASSSDWRSGNTIYF
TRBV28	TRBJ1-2	CASSLRDYGYTF
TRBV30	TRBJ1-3	CAWGTGGKIRSGNTIYF
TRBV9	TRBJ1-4	CASSAGYSSTNEKLFF
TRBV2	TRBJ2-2	CASSPGQLTGELFF
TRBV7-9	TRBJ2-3	CASSFLSGKGTDTQYF
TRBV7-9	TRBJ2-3	CASPSGMLDTQYF
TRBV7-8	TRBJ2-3	CASSLAGTNTQYF
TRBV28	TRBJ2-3	CASTDPGTSGLHF
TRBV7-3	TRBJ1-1	CASSRTGAMNTEAFF
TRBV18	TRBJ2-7	CASSPPGTSSYEQYF
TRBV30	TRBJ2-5	CAWSAQPQETQYF
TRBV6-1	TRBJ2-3	CASRGRPVMTDTQYF
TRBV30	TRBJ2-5	CAWNPTGLETQYF
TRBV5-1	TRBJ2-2	CASSSSPRARGPGELFF
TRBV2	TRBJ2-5	CASSPGETQYF